The 20 T cell receptor beta chains below were found in one sample sequenced in a study of identical twins. From the 5' RACE reads, TCRdb called clonotypes with MiXCR, one entry per CDR3 protein. The table lists about 210,000 distinct CDR3 sequences, around 9.6% of them singletons. The sample was memory (CD45RO+) T cells sorted from blood. The receptors shown here come from a woman aged 18-30 years in good health.

This clonotype came up a few times. The V gene is TRBV9, the J gene TRBJ1-2; 7 bases map to TRBD1. This CDR3 comprises 14 residues. V lost 4 bases, J lost 2 bases, and 5 bases stayed unmatched. Per the germline V gene, CDR1 is SGDLS and CDR2 is YYNGEE. This chain's CDR3 is CASSPIQGNYGYTF. CDR3 sequence (DNA): TGTGCCAGCAGCCCCATACAGGGGAACTATGGCTACACCTTC.

The table lists this clonotype with many counts. The chain couples TRBV9 to TRBJ2-7; D is undetermined. The CDR3 spans 16 residues. Trimming took off 4 bases at V and 5 bases at J, with 22 bases between the two ends. Germline V CDR1 and CDR2: SGDLS, YYNGEE. CDR3 nucleotide sequence: TGTGCCAGCAGCCCCCGAGCCGGGTCCTCTGGGAACGAGCAGTACTTC. It codes for CASSPRAGSSGNEQYF.

This clonotype was seen more than once but under ten times. The CDR3 DNA is TGTGCCAGCAGTTTATTGGAGGGTGGGAGTTCCCAGCATTTT. This sequence encodes CASSLLEGGSSQHF. J is TRBJ1-5 and V is TRBV28; D is unresolved. This CDR3 has 14 amino acids. V was trimmed by 1 base and J by 11 bases, leaving 15 bases between them. The germline CDR1 and CDR2 sequences are MDHEN and SYDVKM.

This rearrangement joins TRBV12-3 or TRBV12-4 to TRBJ2-7; either TRBD1 or TRBD2 may supply D (5 bases each). CDR3 length: 14 residues. Trimming removed 7 bases from V and 2 bases from J, with 15 bases in between. This chain's CDR3 is CASTVRDGPYEQYF. The CDR3, as DNA: TGTGCCAGCACCGTTCGGGACGGACCCTACGAGCAGTACTTC.

This clonotype was picked up many times. The chain uses TRBV30 and TRBJ1-2, with unresolved D. This CDR3 spans 10 amino acids. Germline CDR1 is GTSNPN and CDR2 is SVGIG (reference sequence). V was clipped by 7 bases and J by 4 bases, with 7 bases between them. This CDR3 reads CALDTYGYTF. For the CDR3, the DNA is TGTGCCTTAGACACCTATGGCTACACCTTC.

This clonotype has ten or more counts. This rearrangement joins TRBV12-3 or TRBV12-4 to TRBJ1-1; D possibly corresponds to TRBD1 (6 bases). This CDR3 comprises 15 residues. The ends were cut back, 8 bases at V and 1 base at J, with 17 bases in the middle. The CDR3 DNA sequence: TGTGCCAGCCATCTCCGCAGGGGAGGGAACACTGAAGCTTTCTTT. Translated, it gives CASHLRRGGNTEAFF.

Many counts were recorded for this clonotype. The genes are TRBV2 and TRBJ1-1; no clear D gene. V lost 7 bases and J 4 bases, leaving 10 bases between the germline ends. CDR1 is SNHLY, CDR2 FYNNEI, per germline. CDR3 length: 12 amino acids. Here the CDR3 reads CASKGHATEAFF. The CDR3 DNA sequence: TGTGCCAGCAAGGGCCATGCCACTGAAGCTTTCTTT.

This chain connects TRBV5-4 to TRBJ2-5, with D maybe TRBD1 (5 bases). Trimming left V 1 base short and J 3 bases short, with 7 bases between. The CDR3 spans 13 residues. Germline assignment: CDR1 SGHNT and CDR2 YYREEE (reference sequence). The CDR3: CASSLPREETQYF. In DNA, the CDR3 is TGTGCCAGCAGCTTGCCCAGGGAAGAGACCCAGTACTTC.

In this sample, this clonotype turned up a few times. V gene TRBV7-9 combines with J gene TRBJ1-1; D remains ambiguous. Deletions cut 5 bases from V and 0 bases from J, with 19 bases between. The CDR3 is made up of 17 amino acids. Germline assignment: CDR1 SEHNR and CDR2 FQNEAQ (reference sequence). CDR3 in amino acids: CASSPAGRLGMNTEAFF. The CDR3 nucleotides read TGTGCCAGCAGCCCCGCCGGGCGGTTAGGAATGAACACTGAAGCTTTCTTT.

The chain links TRBV10-3 to TRBJ1-2; the D is unclear. This CDR3 spans 13 amino acids. V lost 3 bases to trimming and J lost 4 bases, with 9 bases between them. Germline V CDR1 and CDR2: ENHRY, SYGVKD. CDR3 region: CAISEVSSYGYTF. The CDR3 DNA follows: TGTGCCATCAGTGAAGTTTCCTCCTATGGCTACACCTTC.

The CDR3 region is CALGGETQYF. CDR3 DNA sequence: TGTGCCTTAGGGGGGGAGACCCAGTACTTC. V and J are TRBV30 and TRBJ2-5; D might be TRBD1 or TRBD2, each matching 6 bases. Germline CDR1 reads GTSNPN; CDR2 reads SVGIG (reference sequence). The CDR3 sequence is 10 residues long. Trimming took off 7 bases at V and 5 bases at J, with 8 bases between the two ends. Based on the CDR3 plus reference TRBV30 and TRBJ2-5, the full variable domain is SQTIHQWPATLVQPVGSPLSLECTVEGTSNPNLYWYRQAAGRGLQLLFYSVGIGQISSEVPQNLSASRPQDRQFILSSKKLLLSDSGFYLCALGGETQYFGPGTRLLVL.

The gene calls are TRBV7-6 and TRBJ2-1, with 8 bases fitting TRBD2. This CDR3 contains 14 residues. CDR1 and CDR2 from the germline V gene are SGHVS and FNYEAQ. Trimming removed 6 bases from V and 5 bases from J; junction bases left unmatched: 6. Here the CDR3 reads CASRREVDNNEQFF. For the CDR3, the DNA is TGTGCCAGCAGGCGGGAGGTAGATAACAATGAGCAGTTCTTC.

A few counts support this clonotype. J is TRBJ1-2 and V is TRBV19, with TRBD1 identical over 7 bases. From germline, CDR1 is LNHDA and CDR2 SQIVND (reference sequence). CDR3 length: 14 amino acids. V dropped 3 bases and J dropped 6; count of bases not matched to a gene: 7. The CDR3 bases are TGTGCCAGTAGTATGGGACAGATCCTGGATGGCTACACCTTC. Translating it yields CASSMGQILDGYTF. The complete variable domain, with remaining parts taken from reference TRBV19 and TRBJ1-2, reads DGGITQSPKYLFRKEGQNVTLSCEQNLNHDAMYWYRQDPGQGLRLIYYSQIVNDFQKGDIAEGYSVSREKKESFPLTVTSAQKNPTAFYLCASSMGQILDGYTFGSGTRLTVV.

The J gene is TRBJ2-1, the V gene TRBV6-1, with TRBD2 matching over 13 bases. The CDR3 sequence is 16 residues long. With V trimmed by 6 bases and J by 0 bases, 2 bases remained unmatched. Per germline, CDR1 MNHNS and CDR2 SASEGT. DNA of the CDR3: TGTGCCAGCAGACTAGCGGGAGGGAGCTCCTACAATGAGCAGTTCTTC. Its protein is CASRLAGGSSYNEQFF.

This clonotype was detected a few times. This chain uses TRBV27 with TRBJ2-7, with 7 bases identical to TRBD2. V trimming: 7 bases; J trimming: 4 bases; junction bases outside the gene matches: 10. The CDR3 has 14 residues. Germline assignment: CDR1 MNHEY and CDR2 SMNVEV (reference sequence). This chain's CDR3 is CASKTGWGGYEQYF. The DNA of the CDR3 is TGTGCCAGCAAAACGGGGTGGGGGGGTTACGAGCAGTACTTC.

With regard to this clonotype: This may be a read error, as it is one base from a much larger clone. The V gene is TRBV6-2 or TRBV6-3, the J gene TRBJ2-3, with 14 nucleotides matching TRBD2. Germline assignment: CDR1 MNHEY and CDR2 SVGEGT. Trimming at V came to 4 bases and at J to 6 bases, leaving 9 bases not matched to a gene. This CDR3 is built from 17 residues. The CDR3 coding sequence is TGTGCCAGCAGTTCACCGGGACTAGCGGGAGTCCAGGATACGCAGTATTTT. Its translation is CASSSPGLAGVQDTQYF.

This clonotype was counted a few times. V and J are TRBV7-9 and TRBJ2-7; D remains unclear. The ends were cut back, 5 bases at V and 6 bases at J, with 11 bases in the middle. CDR1 and CDR2 (germline): SEHNR, FQNEAQ (reference sequence). This CDR3 has 12 amino acids. The CDR3 region has the DNA TGTGCCAGCAGCGCCACAGTTTCCGAGCAGTACTTC. Translating it yields CASSATVSEQYF.

The chain uses TRBV24-1 and TRBJ2-3, with a possible D match to TRBD2 (5 bases). Between the trimmed V and J ends, which lost 3 bases and 6 bases, there was a span of 12 bases. The CDR3 has 14 amino acids. CDR1 KGHDR and CDR2 SFDVKD come from the germline V gene. This chain's CDR3 is CATSDASKRDTQYF. CDR3 DNA: TGTGCCACCAGTGATGCCTCAAAGCGGGATACGCAGTATTTT.

The chain employs TRBV11-2 and TRBJ2-1, with TRBD2 matching over 9 bases. V dropped 7 bases and J dropped 7; count of bases not matched to a gene: 14. CDR3 size: 16 residues. The germline CDR1 and CDR2 sequences are SGHAT and FQNNGV. This CDR3 reads CASTQERAGGPNEQFF. The CDR3 DNA follows: TGTGCCAGCACGCAGGAGAGGGCGGGAGGGCCGAATGAGCAGTTCTTC.

This clonotype occurred many times. Here the CDR3 reads CASSLTGGAEWGTEAFF. The CDR3 DNA reads TGCGCCAGCAGCCTGACAGGGGGCGCCGAATGGGGCACTGAAGCTTTCTTT. The V call is TRBV5-1, the J call TRBJ1-1; 10 bases are shared with TRBD1. Germline values: CDR1 SGHRS, CDR2 YFSETQ. This CDR3 has 17 amino acids. V shed 4 bases and J 4 bases; nucleotides not matched to a gene: 13.